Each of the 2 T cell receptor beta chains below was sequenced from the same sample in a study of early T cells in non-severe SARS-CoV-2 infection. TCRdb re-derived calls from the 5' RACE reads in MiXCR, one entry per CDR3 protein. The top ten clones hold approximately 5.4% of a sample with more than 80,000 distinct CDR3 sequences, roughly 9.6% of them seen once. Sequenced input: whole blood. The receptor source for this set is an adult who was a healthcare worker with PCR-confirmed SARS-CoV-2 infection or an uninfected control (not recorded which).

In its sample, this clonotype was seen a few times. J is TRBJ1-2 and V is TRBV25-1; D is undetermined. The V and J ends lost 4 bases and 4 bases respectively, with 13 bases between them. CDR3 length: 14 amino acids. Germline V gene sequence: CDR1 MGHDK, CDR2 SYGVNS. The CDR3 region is CASSGTSGIYGYTF. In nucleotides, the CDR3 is TGTGCCAGCAGTGGCACTTCAGGCATCTATGGCTACACCTTC.

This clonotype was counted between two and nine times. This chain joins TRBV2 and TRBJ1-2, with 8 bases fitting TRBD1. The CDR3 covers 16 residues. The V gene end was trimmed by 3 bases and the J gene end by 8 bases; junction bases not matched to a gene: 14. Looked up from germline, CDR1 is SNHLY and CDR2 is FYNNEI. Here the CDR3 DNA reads TGTGCCAGCAGTGACGGTGACAGGGGCGCCCCCCTGGGCTACACCTTC. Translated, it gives CASSDGDRGAPLGYTF.